The 8 T cell receptor beta chains listed next were all sequenced from one sample in a study of T cells in Graves' hyperthyroidism and ophthalmopathy. Researchers took RNA transcripts and amplified the TCR beta CDR3 regions from them. The HTBI primer set drove a first-round RT-PCR of the TCR CDR3. One entry per CDR3 protein, called by TCRdb with MiXCR from the multiplex PCR reads. Altogether 390,000 or so distinct CDR3 sequences are present, roughly 15% being singletons, with the ten largest covering over 10%. Specimen: blood. The receptors here all came from a man between 18 and 35 years old with Graves' ophthalmopathy.

The chain joins TRBV3-1 to TRBJ2-3; 8 nucleotides agree with TRBD1. Looked up from germline, CDR1 is LGHDT and CDR2 is YNNKEL (reference sequence). V was pared by 0 bases and J by 2 bases, with 13 bases of the junction left unmatched. CDR3 size: 19 residues. The CDR3 coding sequence is TGTGCCAGCAGCCAAGATTTGTACGGACAGGGAGGCTTCACAGATACGCAGTATTTT. This gives the protein CASSQDLYGQGGFTDTQYF.

This clonotype came up many times. The rearrangement joins TRBV12-3 or TRBV12-4 to TRBJ2-1, with 9 bases identical to TRBD2. The CDR3 covers 15 residues. The junction had 4 bases not matched to a gene; V was cut back by 3 bases and J by 4 bases. The CDR3 reads CASSLSSGGYNEQFF. In DNA form, the CDR3 reads TGTGCCAGCAGTTTGTCCAGCGGGGGGTACAATGAGCAGTTCTTC.

The table lists this clonotype with a count of one. The rearrangement links TRBV28 to TRBJ2-7; 13 bases map to TRBD2. This CDR3 region has 16 residues. Germline CDR1 reads MDHEN; CDR2 reads SYDVKM. The J segment lost 1 base and the V segment lost 7 bases, leaving 7 bases of the junction unmatched. CDR3 coding DNA: TGTGCCAGCACCCGGACTAGCGGGAGTGGTTCCTACGAGCAGTACTTC. Protein sequence: CASTRTSGSGSYEQYF.

This clonotype was seen repeatedly, ten times or more. The CDR3 here is CASSARAVDTQYF. CDR3 nucleotide sequence: TGTGCCAGCAGCGCTAGAGCCGTGGATACGCAGTATTTT. This chain joins TRBV7-2 and TRBJ2-3, with D hard to call. Germline V gene lookup returns CDR1 SGHTA and CDR2 FQGNSA. Trimming removed 5 bases at V and 6 bases at J, with 12 bases between. This CDR3 has 13 residues.

This clonotype was seen repeatedly, ten times or more. The rearrangement uses TRBV12-3 or TRBV12-4 and TRBJ1-5, with TRBD1 as a possible D gene (6 bases). Trimming left V 6 bases short and J 5 bases short, with 14 bases between. The CDR3 runs 14 residues. In DNA form, the CDR3 reads TGTGCCAGCAGCCCTGACAGGACCCATCAGCCCCAGCATTTT. It specifies CASSPDRTHQPQHF.

The table lists this clonotype with many counts. The V and J genes are TRBV11-1 and TRBJ1-6; the D gene is possibly TRBD1 (5 bases). V was trimmed by 1 base and J by 3 bases, leaving 7 bases between them. This CDR3 is built from 15 residues. Germline CDR1 is SGHAT and CDR2 is FQDESV (reference sequence). The CDR3 region has the DNA TGTGCCAGCAGCTTAGGAGACAGCTATAATTCACCCCTCCACTTT. The encoded protein is CASSLGDSYNSPLHF.

Note on this clonotype: The CDR3 does not close with the conserved phenylalanine or tryptophan, likely indicating a read error. This chain links TRBV20-1 with TRBJ1-2; D is possibly TRBD1 (5 bases). Trimming stripped 3 bases from V and 4 bases from J, with 9 bases between. Looked up from germline, CDR1 is DFQATT and CDR2 is SNEGSKA (reference sequence). The CDR3 has 12 amino acids. CDR3 sequence reads: CSARRDGYGYTL. The CDR3 DNA reads TGCAGTGCTAGGAGGGACGGCTATGGCTACACCCTC.

This clonotype appeared many times. The J gene is TRBJ1-5, the V gene TRBV5-1; D not certain. The CDR3 sequence is 16 residues long. Germline V gene data show CDR1 as SGHRS and CDR2 as YFSETQ. V gave up 0 bases and J gave up 2 bases, with 12 bases separating them. Here the CDR3 DNA reads TGCGCCAGCAGCTTGGCTCCTGGGTTCGGCAATCAGCCCCAGCATTTT. This gives the protein CASSLAPGFGNQPQHF.